These T cell receptor beta chains were read from a single sample in a study of blood T cell repertoires in COVID-19. Method: immunoSEQ multiplex PCR; TCRdb's copy keeps in-frame clones and lacks some. The table records some 380,000 clones, over 75% of them present only once. The sequenced sample was PBMCs or T cells enriched from blood (not recorded which). All receptors come from a man aged 30 to 39 who had recovered from COVID-19. Each CDR3 is given with its conserved first and last residue. Each record gives: V gene, J gene, clone size, D gene, CDR3 protein, CDR3 DNA. A D gene is named only where the DNA matches it firmly. Clone size, where shown, is once, few, many, or a class for clones that have expanded.

TRBV6-4	TRBJ2-1	NA	TRBD2	CASSDSPAGRREQFF	TGTGCCAGCAGTGACTCCCCAGCGGGGAGGCGTGAGCAGTTCTTC
TRBV5-6	TRBJ2-2	NA	TRBD2	CASSVGGAPNTGELFF	TGTGCCAGCAGCGTCGGGGGGGCCCCGAACACCGGGGAGCTGTTTTTT
TRBV7-9	TRBJ1-6	NA	NA	CASSLGEGYSPLHF	TGTGCCAGCAGCTTAGGGGAGGGGTATTCACCCCTCCACTTT
TRBV9	TRBJ1-6	few	NA	CASSEAQGNSPLHF	TGTGCCAGCAGCGAGGCCCAGGGTAATTCACCCCTCCACTTT
TRBV20-1	TRBJ2-5	NA	NA	CSGGRQETQYF	TGCAGTGGAGGGAGGCAAGAGACCCAGTACTTC
TRBV14	TRBJ1-4	NA	TRBD1	CASSQRPGTGEKLFF	TGTGCCAGCAGCCAACGTCCCGGGACAGGTGAAAAACTGTTTTTT
TRBV10-3	TRBJ1-1	NA	TRBD1	CAISGDRAEAFF	TGTGCCATCAGTGGCGACAGGGCTGAAGCTTTCTTT
TRBV18	TRBJ2-1	few	TRBD1	CASSPGQGSSEQFF	TGTGCCAGCTCACCAGGACAGGGTAGTAGTGAGCAGTTCTTC
TRBV6-5	TRBJ1-1	NA	TRBD1	CASRRQGENTEAFF	TGTGCCAGCAGACGACAGGGGGAGAACACTGAAGCTTTCTTT
TRBV6-2/TRBV6-3	TRBJ1-1	NA	TRBD1	CASSYGSDRQGSPNTEAFF	TGTGCCAGCAGTTACGGGTCCGACCGACAGGGGTCTCCGAACACTGAAGCTTTCTTT
TRBV7-8	TRBJ2-3	NA	TRBD2	CASSLQAGGSTDTQYF	TGTGCCAGCAGCTTACAGGCGGGGGGGTCCACAGATACGCAGTATTTT
TRBV18	TRBJ2-5	once	TRBD1	CASSNRGQVETQYF	TGTGCCAGTTCCAACAGGGGACAAGTCGAGACCCAGTACTTC
TRBV12-3/TRBV12-4	TRBJ1-6	once	NA	CASSPRTSPLHF	TGTGCCAGCAGTCCCAGGACATCACCCCTCCACTTT
TRBV7-9	TRBJ2-3	NA	NA	CASSSAVRYAGRVTDTQYF	TGTGCCAGCAGCTCCGCCGTGCGGTACGCGGGGCGAGTCACAGATACGCAGTATTTT
TRBV7-2	TRBJ1-2	NA	TRBD1	CASSLGDRDNYGYTF	TGTGCCAGCAGCTTAGGGGACAGGGATAACTATGGCTACACCTTC
TRBV5-1	TRBJ2-2	NA	NA	CASSLGHPTTGELFF	TGCGCCAGCAGCTTGGGGCATCCCACCACCGGGGAGCTGTTTTTT
TRBV19	TRBJ2-1	NA	NA	CASQRGKSSYNEQFF	TGTGCCAGTCAACGAGGAAAGTCCTCCTACAATGAGCAGTTCTTC
TRBV12-5	TRBJ2-3	NA	TRBD2	CASGLGLAGVGDTQYF	TGTGCTAGTGGTTTGGGACTAGCGGGGGTTGGAGATACGCAGTATTTT
TRBV12-3/TRBV12-4	TRBJ1-6	NA	NA	CASSDSYSPLHF	TGTGCCAGCAGTGACAGCTATTCACCCCTCCACTTT
TRBV7-6	TRBJ1-2	few	TRBD1	CASSFGQGARDYGYTF	TGTGCCAGCAGCTTCGGACAGGGGGCGCGGGACTATGGCTACACCTTC
TRBV12-3/TRBV12-4	TRBJ2-7	NA	NA	CASSLYGSEQYF	TGTGCCAGCAGTTTATACGGGAGCGAGCAGTACTTC
TRBV19	TRBJ2-4	NA	NA	CASSWGLGKTGLSKNIQYF	TGTGCCAGTAGTTGGGGACTAGGAAAGACAGGGTTGTCCAAAAACATTCAGTACTTC
TRBV6-4	TRBJ2-3	once	NA	CASSVDTGNAQYF	TGTGCCAGCAGTGTTGATACAGGGAATGCGCAGTATTTT
TRBV5-1	TRBJ2-1	once	NA	CASSFRTSGDITMSSSSVGQFF	NA
TRBV27	TRBJ2-7	NA	TRBD2	CASTRGLAGRDEQYF	TGTGCCAGCACCCGAGGACTAGCGGGGAGGGACGAGCAGTACTTC
TRBV27	TRBJ1-1	NA	NA	CASSSFGMGGDDVLAEAFF	TGTGCCAGCAGTTCTTTCGGGATGGGAGGGGACGATGTTCTAGCTGAAGCTTTCTTT